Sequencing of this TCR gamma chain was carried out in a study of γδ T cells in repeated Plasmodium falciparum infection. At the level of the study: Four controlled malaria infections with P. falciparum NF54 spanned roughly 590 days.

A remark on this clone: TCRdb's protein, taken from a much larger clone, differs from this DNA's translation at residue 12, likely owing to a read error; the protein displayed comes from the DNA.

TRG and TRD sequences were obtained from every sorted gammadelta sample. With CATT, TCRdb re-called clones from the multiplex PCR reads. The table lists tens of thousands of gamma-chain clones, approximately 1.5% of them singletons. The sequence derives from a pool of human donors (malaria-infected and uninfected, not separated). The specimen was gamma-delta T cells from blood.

The CDR3 nucleotides are TGTGCCTTGTGGGAGGTACAACAATTAGGCGATAGTTATTATAAGAAACTCTTT. Protein: CALWEVQQLGDSYYKKLF. The rearrangement joins TRGV9 to TRGJ1 or TRGJ2. The J gene, missing from TCRdb, was assigned here through DNA to germline matching. CDR1 is GITISATS, CDR2 ISYDGTV, per germline (reference sequence). The CDR3 has 18 residues. Trimming cost V 1 base and J 3 bases; bases outside gene matches: 18.